Sequencing of this T cell receptor beta chain was carried out in a study of T cell responses to AZD1222 COVID-19 vaccine (dated by TCRdb to about 2021). Regarding the research as a whole: TCR sequencing was performed for 230 to 250 trial participants, of whom some 200 were given two doses of AZD1222 and around 25 were given two doses of MenACWY control vaccine. Enrollment into the trials was organized by age into subgroups of 18-55, 56-69 and 70-plus years, and those subgroups contained roughly 150, 30 and 60 TCR-sequenced participants, respectively.

On this clone itself: Its binding antigen is unknown. The sample holds no much larger clone one base away, and base qualities are not on file.

General conclusions and limits of the study: Vaccine-associated CD4 TCRs spanned the whole spike protein, with dominant responses in regions 160-218 and 743-854. A significant rise in spike-specific TCR breadth and depth was observed after two AZD1222 doses relative to day 0 and relative to MenACWY recipients. The 56-69-year group was small, and its depth increase did not reach significance, likely because of low power. Because no samples from the day 14 peak response were available, repertoires could be characterized only after the peak T cell response. Only five or six AZD1222 recipients were SARS-CoV-2 seropositive at baseline, limiting conclusions about previously exposed vaccinees. Epitopes outside the regions mutated in the B.1.351 and B.1.1.7 variants were reportedly recognized by nearly half of the unique spike-specific TCRs. Participants were mostly white British and included more females than males, and it was suggested by the authors that clonal diversity may have been underestimated.

The V and J ends are trimmed by 0 bases and 8 bases, leaving 8 bases between them. The germline V gene (reference sequence) sets CDR1 to MNHNY and CDR2 to SVGAGI. The CDR3 has 13 amino acids, counting the end cysteine and phenylalanine. The sequence is cut down to CDR3 DNA, 39 bases in frame from base 1. The CDR3 regions of human TCRbeta chains were analyzed by immunosequencing. As for the authors' bioinformatics: TCRs in the repertoires were matched against a reference library of SARS-CoV-2-specific TCRs that had been generated with the MIRA antigen-specificity platform. Breadth was defined as the fraction of unique TCRs that were SARS-CoV-2-associated, and depth was defined as the fraction of total T cells that were SARS-CoV-2-associated. Using the MIRA data, each spike-specific TCR was mapped to the spike region that the TCR reacts to and placed in a CD4 or CD8 class. Log10-transformed breadth and depth values were compared by one-way ANOVA with Sidak's multiple comparisons tests. Here the immuneACCESS table is served through TCRdb, limited to in-frame sequences with V and J called. Missing clones are a known gap in these copies; in checked studies unresolved V genes cover under half, and the rest lacks a known reason. V and J calls and clone size follow that table, whereas D and trimming were derived from the DNA. For this sample there are 70,000 to 95,000 clones; about 86% appear just once. Around 5.4% of the sample belongs to the ten largest clones.

This sample's time point label indicates: about 28 days (+/-7) after the second vaccine dose. AZD1222 recipients whose second dose came at about 4 weeks and those whose second dose came at about 12 weeks were combined into one group, since spike-specific TCR depth and breadth did not differ between the two schedules. Samples from vaccinated people were obtained from the UK trials COV001 and COV002, which included a single-blind randomized controlled phase 2/3 trial of AZD1222 (ChAdOx1 nCoV-19) in healthy adults. For TCRbeta chain sequencing, PBMC samples from trial participants were taken at day 0 and at day 28 after the second dose.

This clonotype was sampled from an adult who received the AZD1222 COVID-19 vaccine. This chain is built from TRBV6-6 and TRBJ2-4, with the D gene not clear enough to name. This sample comprised peripheral blood, obtained 28 days after the second AZD1222 dose. The DNA sequence is given as TGTGCCAGCAGTTACTCGCCCCAGGACATTCAGTACTTC. This is translated as CASSYSPQDIQYF.